One sample yielded the 32 T cell receptor beta chains listed below, sequenced in a study of identical twins. Each CDR3 protein is one row after TCRdb ran MiXCR on the 5' RACE reads. The sample has under 900,000 distinct CDR3 sequences, over 15% seen once. These same data were also listed under a study on T cells expressing NK-cell markers.

Sequencing input: PBMCs. The receptors were gathered from a woman aged 18-35 years in good health.

This clonotype came up a few times. The genes are TRBV7-9 and TRBJ1-2, with D possibly TRBD1 on 6 matching bases. V was cut by 4 bases and J by 4 bases, with 22 bases left in between. Germline CDR1 is SEHNR and CDR2 is FQNEAQ (reference sequence). This CDR3 has 17 residues. CDR3 sequence reads: CASSSSRGTNGGYGYTF. The CDR3 coding sequence is TGTGCCAGCAGCTCCTCACGCGGGACAAATGGAGGCTATGGCTACACCTTC.

A few counts support this clonotype. This chain links TRBV5-1 with TRBJ1-2; D unresolved. CDR1 is SGHRS, CDR2 YFSETQ, per germline. The CDR3 is 15 amino acids. Trimming shortened V by 5 bases and J by 0 bases, and 14 bases separated the two germline ends. The CDR3 bases are TGCGCCAGCAGTTCCGGACGGCTAGCTAACTATGGCTACACCTTC. Its translation is CASSSGRLANYGYTF.

V is TRBV12-3 or TRBV12-4 and J is TRBJ1-1; no reliable D call. The CDR3 covers 13 residues. With 8 bases removed from V and 5 bases from J, the gap between germline ends came to 15 bases. The CDR3 DNA follows: TGTGCCAGCGGAAGAATGCTCCAGACTGAAGCTTTCTTT. Translating gives CASGRMLQTEAFF.

The J gene is TRBJ2-5, the V gene TRBV20-1; D unclear. Germline assignment: CDR1 DFQATT and CDR2 SNEGSKA (reference sequence). The V end was cut by 3 bases, the J end by 0 bases, with 8 bases between. The CDR3 sequence is 13 residues long. The CDR3 spells CSARSRYQETQYF. The CDR3 DNA reads TGCAGTGCTAGGAGCCGGTACCAAGAGACCCAGTACTTC.

This clonotype came up many times. J is TRBJ1-3 and V is TRBV5-1; maybe TRBD1 (6 bases). This CDR3 comprises 16 residues. Trimming cost V 4 bases and J 0 bases, with 14 bases left between them. Germline CDR1 and CDR2: SGHRS and YFSETQ. For the CDR3, the DNA is TGCGCCAGCAGCAGTGGACAGCAAGCCTCTGGAAACACCATATATTTT. Translated, it gives CASSSGQQASGNTIYF.

This rearrangement joins TRBV29-1 to TRBJ2-1; D is unclear. Trimming cost V 5 bases and J 6 bases, with 11 bases left between them. Germline V gives CDR1 SQVTM, CDR2 ANQGSEA. The CDR3 sequence is 12 residues long. DNA for the CDR3: TGCAGCGTTAGGTCGGCCCGCAATGAGCAGTTCTTC. This encodes CSVRSARNEQFF.

The rearrangement uses TRBV20-1 and TRBJ1-1; no reliable D call. The CDR3 is 13 residues long. Trimming stripped 5 bases from V and 0 bases from J, with 10 bases between. Germline V gene data show CDR1 as DFQATT and CDR2 as SNEGSKA (reference sequence). The CDR3, as DNA: TGCAGTGCTTATACAGTCATGAACACTGAAGCTTTCTTT. It yields the protein CSAYTVMNTEAFF.

The CDR3 reads CASSLSGGTGNEQFF. For the CDR3, the DNA is TGTGCCAGCAGCCTTAGCGGGGGCACGGGGAATGAGCAGTTCTTC. This chain connects TRBV12-3 or TRBV12-4 to TRBJ2-1; 9 bases match TRBD2. V lost 6 bases to trimming and J lost 7 bases; unmatched junction nucleotides: 10. This CDR3 spans 15 amino acids.

CDR3 residues: CASSRTGGVGQYF. The CDR3 bases are TGTGCCAGCAGCCGCACAGGGGGCGTGGGGCAGTACTTC. The chain has TRBV7-6 and TRBJ2-7; 9 bases match TRBD1. The CDR3 extends over 13 amino acids. Germline assignment: CDR1 SGHVS and CDR2 FNYEAQ. The V segment lost 5 bases and the J segment 9 bases; nucleotides outside the gene matches: 8.

This clonotype was found many times. The V call is TRBV20-1, the J call TRBJ2-7; D is perhaps TRBD2 (5 bases). Trimming shortened V by 0 bases and J by 1 base, and 10 bases separated the two germline ends. Germline-derived CDR1 and CDR2 are DFQATT and SNEGSKA (reference sequence). CDR3 length: 14 residues. In DNA form, the CDR3 reads TGCAGTGCTAGAGATTACGGCGGGTCCTACGAGCAGTACTTC. As protein: CSARDYGGSYEQYF.

There are many counts of this clonotype. This chain links TRBV6-6 with TRBJ2-3; no clear D gene. This CDR3 comprises 13 residues. The ends were cut back, 9 bases at V and 4 bases at J, with 14 bases in the middle. CDR1 is MNHNY and CDR2 is SVGAGI in the germline V gene (reference sequence). The CDR3 spells CASQQEFADTQYF. In DNA form, the CDR3 reads TGTGCCAGTCAGCAGGAGTTCGCAGATACGCAGTATTTT.

The chain links TRBV10-1 to TRBJ2-2; no clear D gene. The germline gives CDR1 WNHNN, CDR2 SYGVQD (reference sequence). The ends were cut back, 2 bases at V and 1 base at J, with 8 bases in the middle. The CDR3 sequence is 15 residues long. CDR3 coding DNA: TGCGCCAGCAGTGAGAGACCCGAGAACACCGGGGAGCTGTTTTTT. Translating gives CASSERPENTGELFF.

This clonotype was recorded a few times. The V gene is TRBV4-1, the J gene TRBJ2-1; 7 bases align to TRBD2. The V segment lost 5 bases and the J segment 8 bases; nucleotides outside the gene matches: 9. This CDR3 contains 14 residues. Looked up from germline, CDR1 is MGHRA and CDR2 is YSYEKL. The CDR3 DNA reads as TGCGCCAGCAGCTCTTTAGCGGGTATATATGAGCAGTTCTTC. Translation gives CASSSLAGIYEQFF.

This clonotype occurred a few times. This chain connects TRBV3-1 to TRBJ2-3; TRBD2 might be the D (6 bases). This CDR3 is 14 amino acids long. Trimming shortened V by 4 bases and J by 2 bases, and 10 bases separated the two germline ends. In germline, CDR1 is LGHDT, CDR2 YNNKEL (reference sequence). CDR3 region: CASSRREITDTQYF. Written as DNA, the CDR3 is TGTGCCAGCAGCCGGCGGGAAATCACAGATACGCAGTATTTT.

The table lists this clonotype with many counts. The chain has TRBV7-8 and TRBJ2-1, with TRBD2 matching 7 bases. V trimming: 2 bases; J trimming: 5 bases; junction bases outside the gene matches: 3. Germline V gene lookup returns CDR1 SGHVS and CDR2 FQNEAQ. The CDR3 extends over 14 amino acids. CDR3 nucleotides: TGTGCCAGCAGCTTACTCGGGAGGCACAATGAGCAGTTCTTC. Its translation is CASSLLGRHNEQFF.

V usage is TRBV6-5 and J usage is TRBJ1-2; D gene uncertain. This CDR3 spans 11 amino acids. CDR1 and CDR2 (germline): MNHEY, SVGAGI. V was pared by 6 bases and J by 4 bases, with 6 bases between. The CDR3 coding sequence is TGTGCCAGCAGACACATCTATGGCTACACCTTC. The encoded protein is CASRHIYGYTF.

In DNA, the CDR3 is TGTGCCAGCCGAACGGGGGGGAACGAGCAGTACTTC. Translating gives CASRTGGNEQYF. The V and J genes are TRBV6-2 or TRBV6-3 and TRBJ2-7; 8 nucleotides line up with TRBD2. Trimming took 8 bases from V and 5 from J; bases not matched to a gene: 5. Germline assignment: CDR1 MNHEY and CDR2 SVGEGT. The CDR3 contains 12 residues.

The CDR3 reads CAWSSPLSYEQYF. The CDR3 nucleotides are TGTGCCTGGAGTAGTCCCCTCTCCTACGAGCAGTACTTC. The chain employs TRBV30 and TRBJ2-7; D uncertain. The ends were cut back, 2 bases at V and 0 bases at J, with 8 bases in the middle. The germline V gene encodes CDR1 GTSNPN and CDR2 SVGIG (reference sequence). This CDR3 region has 13 residues.

There are a few counts of this clonotype. The DNA of the CDR3 is TGCAGTGTCACAGGGGCCATAGGGGATGAGCAGTTCTTC. Translation: CSVTGAIGDEQFF. The chain joins TRBV20-1 to TRBJ2-1, with 7 bases aligning to TRBD1. The trim removed 7 bases at V and 8 bases at J, leaving 11 bases unmatched. CDR1 and CDR2 from the germline V gene are DFQATT and SNEGSKA (reference sequence). The CDR3 is made up of 13 amino acids.

This clonotype appeared many times. The rearrangement joins TRBV6-4 to TRBJ1-5; 7 positions agree with TRBD1. From germline, CDR1 is MRHNA and CDR2 SNTAGT. The CDR3 length is 16 residues. The V and J ends lost 3 bases and 4 bases, in that order; junction bases with no gene match: 9. CDR3 protein: CASSEPLDRENQPQHF. The CDR3 DNA reads as TGTGCCAGCAGTGAGCCACTCGACAGGGAAAATCAGCCCCAGCATTTT.

The chain links TRBV6-1 to TRBJ2-1; D might be TRBD1 or TRBD2, each matching 6 bases. The CDR3 contains 14 residues. V dropped 6 bases and J dropped 10 bases, with 19 bases sitting between them. CDR1 is MNHNS and CDR2 is SASEGT in the germline V gene. This CDR3 is CASRPSGVQGEQFF. The CDR3 DNA reads TGTGCCAGCAGACCCTCGGGGGTACAGGGAGAGCAGTTCTTC.

V is TRBV11-3 and J is TRBJ2-1, with D possibly matching TRBD2 (6 bases). There are 13 residues in the CDR3. The ends were cut back, 5 bases at V and 7 bases at J, with 12 bases in the middle. CDR1 is SGHNT, CDR2 YENEEA, per germline. Written as DNA, the CDR3 is TGTGCCAGCAGCCCGAGGAGGGTAAATGAGCAGTTCTTC. Its translation is CASSPRRVNEQFF.

A single count supports this clonotype. The chain carries TRBV5-1 and TRBJ1-2, with TRBD1 matching 7 bases. Losses at the gene ends were 0 bases for V and 2 bases for J; bases not matched to a gene: 4. Germline V CDR1 and CDR2: SGHRS, YFSETQ. The CDR3 contains 15 residues. CDR3 nucleotide sequence: TGCGCCAGCAGCTTGGCCCCGACAGGGAACTATGGCTACACCTTC. Its translation: CASSLAPTGNYGYTF.

The V gene is TRBV20-1, the J gene TRBJ2-6; no clear D. This CDR3 comprises 13 residues. The germline V gene has CDR1 DFQATT and CDR2 SNEGSKA (reference sequence). The ends were cut back, 6 bases at V and 0 bases at J, with 6 bases in the middle. CDR3 amino acids: CSAALSGANVLTF. In nucleotides, the CDR3 is TGCAGTGCCGCGCTCTCTGGGGCCAACGTCCTGACTTTC.

The V and J genes are TRBV29-1 and TRBJ2-4; 11 nucleotides match TRBD2. J was trimmed by 6 bases and V by 6 bases; bases with no gene match: 10. Germline-derived CDR1 and CDR2 are SQVTM and ANQGSEA. The length of the CDR3 is 15 residues. The CDR3 region has the DNA TGCAGCGTCGTCCTAGCGGGAGGATCGGGAAACATTCAGTACTTC. Translated, it gives CSVVLAGGSGNIQYF.

The rearrangement uses TRBV20-1 and TRBJ2-3, with D possibly TRBD2 on 6 matching bases. There are 14 residues in the CDR3. The germline V and J ends were trimmed by 6 bases and 1 base, with 14 bases remaining between them. Germline CDR1 DFQATT, CDR2 SNEGSKA (reference sequence). Here the CDR3 DNA reads TGCAGTGCCAAAATAGCGGTAGGCACAGATACGCAGTATTTT. Translated: CSAKIAVGTDTQYF.

The chain employs TRBV30 and TRBJ1-1; D is undetermined. Germline V gene sequence: CDR1 GTSNPN, CDR2 SVGIG (reference sequence). CDR3 size: 12 residues. Trimming cost V 4 bases and J 1 base, with 7 bases left between them. CDR3 sequence: CAWTPANTEAFF. The CDR3 nucleotides are TGTGCCTGGACCCCAGCGAACACTGAAGCTTTCTTT.

The chain links TRBV10-3 to TRBJ1-2; 8 bases map to TRBD1. From germline, CDR1 is ENHRY and CDR2 SYGVKD. This CDR3 comprises 14 residues. V trimming: 0 bases; J trimming: 8 bases; junction bases outside the gene matches: 5. The chain's CDR3 is CAISESPTGEGYTF. Here the CDR3 DNA reads TGTGCCATCAGTGAGTCCCCGACAGGGGAAGGCTACACCTTC.

The chain couples TRBV20-1 to TRBJ1-2, with 8 bases aligning to TRBD1. This CDR3 region has 13 residues. Germline CDR1 is DFQATT and CDR2 is SNEGSKA (reference sequence). V was pared by 1 base and J by 2 bases, with 0 bases of the junction left unmatched. The CDR3 sequence: CSARGTGNYGYTF. CDR3 nucleotide sequence: TGCAGTGCTAGAGGGACAGGGAACTATGGCTACACCTTC.

This clonotype was found a few times. The chain couples TRBV20-1 to TRBJ1-1, with a possible D match to TRBD1 (6 bases). CDR1 is DFQATT, CDR2 SNEGSKA, per germline (reference sequence). The CDR3 spans 17 residues. The germline V and J ends were trimmed by 1 base and 2 bases, with 20 bases remaining between them. CDR3: CSARGRRRGVPNTEAFF. CDR3 nucleotide sequence: TGCAGTGCTAGAGGTCGTCGCAGGGGAGTCCCTAACACTGAAGCTTTCTTT.

This clonotype was seen many times. The rearrangement joins TRBV20-1 to TRBJ2-7; D is perhaps TRBD2 (7 bases). CDR3 size: 12 residues. Trimming pared 7 bases from V and 3 bases from J, leaving 13 bases between. Looked up from germline, CDR1 is DFQATT and CDR2 is SNEGSKA (reference sequence). The CDR3 protein is CSGGGGSYEQYF. As DNA, the CDR3 is TGCAGTGGTGGGGGGGGCAGCTACGAGCAGTACTTC.

V gene TRBV12-3 or TRBV12-4 combines with J gene TRBJ1-1, with a tentative D call TRBD1 (5 bases). Trimming removed 7 bases from V and 4 bases from J, with 10 bases in between. The CDR3 is 12 amino acids. The CDR3 loop is CASTTTATEAFF. Here the CDR3 DNA reads TGTGCCAGCACCACGACAGCCACTGAAGCTTTCTTT.